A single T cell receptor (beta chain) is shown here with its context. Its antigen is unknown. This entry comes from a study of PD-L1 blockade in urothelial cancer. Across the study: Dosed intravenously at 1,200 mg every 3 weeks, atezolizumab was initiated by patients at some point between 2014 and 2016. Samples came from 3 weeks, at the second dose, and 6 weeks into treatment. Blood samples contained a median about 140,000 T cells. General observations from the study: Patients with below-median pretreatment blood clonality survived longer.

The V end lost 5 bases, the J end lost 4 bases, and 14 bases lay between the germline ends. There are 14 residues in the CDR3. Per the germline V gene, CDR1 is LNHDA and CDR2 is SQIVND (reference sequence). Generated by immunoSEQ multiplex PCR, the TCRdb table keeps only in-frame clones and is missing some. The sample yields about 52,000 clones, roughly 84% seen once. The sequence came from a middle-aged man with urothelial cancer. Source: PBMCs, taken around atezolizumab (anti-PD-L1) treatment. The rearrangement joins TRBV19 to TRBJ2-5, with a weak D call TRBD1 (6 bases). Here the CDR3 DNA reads TGTGCCAGTAGTTCAACAGGGCGTGGAGAGACCCAGTACTTC. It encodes CASSSTGRGETQYF.